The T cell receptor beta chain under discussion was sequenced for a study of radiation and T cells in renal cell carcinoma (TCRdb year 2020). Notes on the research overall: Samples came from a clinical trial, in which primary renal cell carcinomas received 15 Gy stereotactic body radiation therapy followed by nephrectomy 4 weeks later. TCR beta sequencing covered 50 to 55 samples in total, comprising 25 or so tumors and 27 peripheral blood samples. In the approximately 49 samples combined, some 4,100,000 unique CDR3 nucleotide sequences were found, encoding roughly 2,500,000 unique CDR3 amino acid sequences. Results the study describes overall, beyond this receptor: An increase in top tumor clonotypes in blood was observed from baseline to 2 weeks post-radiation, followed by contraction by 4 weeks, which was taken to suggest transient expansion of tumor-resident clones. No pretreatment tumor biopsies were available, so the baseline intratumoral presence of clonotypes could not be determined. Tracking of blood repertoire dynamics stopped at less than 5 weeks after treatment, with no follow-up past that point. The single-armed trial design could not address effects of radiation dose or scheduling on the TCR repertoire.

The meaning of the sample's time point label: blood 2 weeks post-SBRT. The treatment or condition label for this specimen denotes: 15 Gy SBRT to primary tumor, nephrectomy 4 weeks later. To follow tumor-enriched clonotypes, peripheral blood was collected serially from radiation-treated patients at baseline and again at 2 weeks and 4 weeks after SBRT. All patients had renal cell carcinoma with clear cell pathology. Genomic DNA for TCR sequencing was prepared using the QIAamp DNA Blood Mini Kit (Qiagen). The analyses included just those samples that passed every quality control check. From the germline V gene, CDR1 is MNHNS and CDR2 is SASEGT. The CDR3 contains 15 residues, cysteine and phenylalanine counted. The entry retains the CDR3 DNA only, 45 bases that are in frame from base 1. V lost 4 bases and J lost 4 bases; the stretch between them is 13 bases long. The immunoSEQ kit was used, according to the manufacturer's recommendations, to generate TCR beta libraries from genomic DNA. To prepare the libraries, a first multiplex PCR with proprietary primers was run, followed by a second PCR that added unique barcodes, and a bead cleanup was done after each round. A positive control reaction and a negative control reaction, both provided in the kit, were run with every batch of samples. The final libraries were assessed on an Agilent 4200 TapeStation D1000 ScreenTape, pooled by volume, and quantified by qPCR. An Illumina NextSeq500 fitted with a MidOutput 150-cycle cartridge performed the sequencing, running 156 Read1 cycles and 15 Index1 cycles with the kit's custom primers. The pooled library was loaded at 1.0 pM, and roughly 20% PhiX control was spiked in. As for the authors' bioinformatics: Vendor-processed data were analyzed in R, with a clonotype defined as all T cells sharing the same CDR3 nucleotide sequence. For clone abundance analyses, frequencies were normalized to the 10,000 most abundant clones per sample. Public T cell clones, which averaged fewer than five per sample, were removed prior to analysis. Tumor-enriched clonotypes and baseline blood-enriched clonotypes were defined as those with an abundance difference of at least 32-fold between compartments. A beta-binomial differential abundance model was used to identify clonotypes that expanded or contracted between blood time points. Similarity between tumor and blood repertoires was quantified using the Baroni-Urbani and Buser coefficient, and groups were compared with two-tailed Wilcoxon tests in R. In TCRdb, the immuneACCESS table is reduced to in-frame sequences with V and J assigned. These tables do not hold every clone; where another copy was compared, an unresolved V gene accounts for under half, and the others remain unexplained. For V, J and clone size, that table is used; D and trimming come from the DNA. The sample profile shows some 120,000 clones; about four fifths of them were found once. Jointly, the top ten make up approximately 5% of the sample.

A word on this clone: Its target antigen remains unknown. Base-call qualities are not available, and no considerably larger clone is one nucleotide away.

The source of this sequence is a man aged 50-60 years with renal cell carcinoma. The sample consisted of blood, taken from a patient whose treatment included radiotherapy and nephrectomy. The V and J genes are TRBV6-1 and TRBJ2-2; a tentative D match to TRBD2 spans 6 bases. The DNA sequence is TGTGCCAGCAGTGTGGAGGGACGGATCACCGGGGAGCTGTTTTTT. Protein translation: CASSVEGRITGELFF.